The table lists the clone carrying this T cell receptor beta chain with many counts. Its antigen remains unknown. The junction had 9 bases not matched to a gene; V was cut back by 3 bases and J by 6 bases. The CDR3 runs 15 residues. The germline CDR1 and CDR2 sequences are SGDLS and YYNGEE. This specimen comes from a study of CD8 T cells in ankylosing spondylitis. Study results and caveats: Prior literature has documented some motif variants in synovial fluid and blood from reactive arthritis.

TCRdb re-derived calls from the 5' RACE reads in MiXCR, one entry per CDR3 protein. Of tens of thousands of distinct CDR3 sequences listed, roughly 5.3% are singletons. This chain joins TRBV9 and TRBJ1-2, with 9 bases lining up with TRBD1. The origin of this receptor is a female donor with ankylosing spondylitis or in good health (not recorded which). The sample comprised blood, either unsorted or a sorted T cell fraction (not recorded which). CDR3 DNA: TGTGCCAGCAGCGCCCCATTTGGGACAGGGAATGGCTACACCTTC. Protein: CASSAPFGTGNGYTF.